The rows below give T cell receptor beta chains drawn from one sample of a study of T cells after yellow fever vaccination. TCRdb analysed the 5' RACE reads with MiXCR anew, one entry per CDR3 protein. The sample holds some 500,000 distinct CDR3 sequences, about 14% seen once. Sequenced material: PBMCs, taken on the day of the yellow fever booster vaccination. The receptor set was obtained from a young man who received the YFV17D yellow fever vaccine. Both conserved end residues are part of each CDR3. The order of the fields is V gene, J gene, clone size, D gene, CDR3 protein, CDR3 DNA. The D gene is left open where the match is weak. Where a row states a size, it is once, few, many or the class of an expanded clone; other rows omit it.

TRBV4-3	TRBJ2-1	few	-	CASSPKVLSSYNEQFF	TGCGCCAGCAGCCCAAAGGTACTAAGCTCCTACAATGAGCAGTTCTTC
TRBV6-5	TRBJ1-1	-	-	CASSYQGQNTEAFF	TGTGCCAGCAGTTACCAGGGACAGAACACTGAAGCTTTCTTT
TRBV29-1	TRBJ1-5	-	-	CSAGWGEGQPQHF	TGCAGCGCTGGCTGGGGGGAGGGTCAGCCCCAGCATTTT
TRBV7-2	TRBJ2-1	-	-	CASSPGGRSYNEQFF	TGTGCCAGCAGCCCCGGTGGTAGGTCCTACAATGAGCAGTTCTTC
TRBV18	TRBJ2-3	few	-	CASSPWESDTQYF	TGTGCCAGCTCACCATGGGAGTCAGATACGCAGTATTTT
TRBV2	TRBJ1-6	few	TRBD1	CASSGGTGSYNSPLHF	TGTGCCAGCAGTGGGGGGACAGGCTCCTATAATTCACCCCTCCACTTT
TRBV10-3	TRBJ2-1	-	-	CAIIDTGGATYNEQFF	TGTGCCATCATTGATACCGGAGGGGCTACCTACAATGAGCAGTTCTTC
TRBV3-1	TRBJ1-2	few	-	CASSQDPRQIPYGYTF	TGTGCCAGCAGCCAAGACCCTCGACAGATCCCCTATGGCTACACCTTC
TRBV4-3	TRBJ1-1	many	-	CASSQGVGIMNTEAFF	TGCGCCAGCAGCCAAGGGGTCGGAATCATGAACACTGAAGCTTTCTTT
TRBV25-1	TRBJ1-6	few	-	CASSESGRVVEVLHF	TGTGCCAGCAGTGAATCCGGGAGAGTCGTTGAAGTCCTCCACTTT
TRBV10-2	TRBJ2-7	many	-	CASSDPGSGEQYF	TGCGCCAGCAGTGACCCAGGGTCGGGCGAGCAGTACTTC
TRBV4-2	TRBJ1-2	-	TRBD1	CASSQTGVLGYTF	TGTGCCAGCAGCCAAACAGGGGTTCTTGGCTACACCTTC
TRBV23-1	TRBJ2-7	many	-	CASSRERTAEQYF	TGCGCCAGCAGTCGTGAGAGAACGGCCGAGCAGTACTTC